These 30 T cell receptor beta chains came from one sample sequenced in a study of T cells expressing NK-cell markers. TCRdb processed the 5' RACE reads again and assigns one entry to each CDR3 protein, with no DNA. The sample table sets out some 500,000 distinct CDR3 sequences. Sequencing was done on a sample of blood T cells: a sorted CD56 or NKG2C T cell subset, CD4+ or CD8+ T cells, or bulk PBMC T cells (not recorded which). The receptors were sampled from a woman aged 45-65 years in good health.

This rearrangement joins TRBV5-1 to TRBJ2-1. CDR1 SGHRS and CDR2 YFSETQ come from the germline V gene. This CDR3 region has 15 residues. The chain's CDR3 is CASSLMGSSYNEQFF. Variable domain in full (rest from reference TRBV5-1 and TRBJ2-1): KAGVTQTPRYLIKTRGQQVTLSCSPISGHRSVSWYQQTPGQGLQFLFEYFSETQRNKGNFPGRFSGRQFSNSRSEMNVSTLELGDSALYLCASSLMGSSYNEQFFGPGTRLTVL.

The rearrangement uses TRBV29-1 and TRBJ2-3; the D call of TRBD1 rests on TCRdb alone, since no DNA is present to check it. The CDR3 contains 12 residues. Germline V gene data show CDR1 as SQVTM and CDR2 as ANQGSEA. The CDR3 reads CSVSGATDTQYF.

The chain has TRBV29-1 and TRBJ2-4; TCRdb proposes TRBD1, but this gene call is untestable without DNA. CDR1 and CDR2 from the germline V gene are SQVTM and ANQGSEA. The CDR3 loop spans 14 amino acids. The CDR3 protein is CSMKTGGLGNIQYF.

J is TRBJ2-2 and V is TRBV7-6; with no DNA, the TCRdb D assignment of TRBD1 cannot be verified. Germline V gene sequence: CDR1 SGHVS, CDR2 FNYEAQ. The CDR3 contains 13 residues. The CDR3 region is CASSPRGDTGLFF.

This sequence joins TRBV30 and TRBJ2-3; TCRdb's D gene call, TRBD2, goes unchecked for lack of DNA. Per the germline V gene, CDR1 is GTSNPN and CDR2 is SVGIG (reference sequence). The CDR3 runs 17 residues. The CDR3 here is CAWSVRGTSGSKDTQYF.

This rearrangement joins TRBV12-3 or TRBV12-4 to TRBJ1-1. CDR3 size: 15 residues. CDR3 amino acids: CASTLAGPRNTEAFF.

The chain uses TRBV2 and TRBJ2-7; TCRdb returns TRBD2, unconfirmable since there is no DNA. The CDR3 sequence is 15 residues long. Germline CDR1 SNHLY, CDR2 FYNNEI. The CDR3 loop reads CASSESRLAGDEQYF.

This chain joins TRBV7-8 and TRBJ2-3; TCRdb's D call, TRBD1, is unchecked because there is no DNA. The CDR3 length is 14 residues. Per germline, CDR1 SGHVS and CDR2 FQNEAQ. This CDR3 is CASSPGRIPNTQYF.

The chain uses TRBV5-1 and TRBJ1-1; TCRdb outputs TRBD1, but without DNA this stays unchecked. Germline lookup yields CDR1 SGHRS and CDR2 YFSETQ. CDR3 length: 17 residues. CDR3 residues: CASSLGIGADLNTEAFF.

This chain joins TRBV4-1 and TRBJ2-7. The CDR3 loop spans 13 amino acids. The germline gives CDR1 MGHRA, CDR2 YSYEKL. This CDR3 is CASSQYPESEQYF.

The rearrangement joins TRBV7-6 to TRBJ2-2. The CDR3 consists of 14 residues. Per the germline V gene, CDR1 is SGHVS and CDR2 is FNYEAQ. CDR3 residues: CASSPTVGAGELFF.

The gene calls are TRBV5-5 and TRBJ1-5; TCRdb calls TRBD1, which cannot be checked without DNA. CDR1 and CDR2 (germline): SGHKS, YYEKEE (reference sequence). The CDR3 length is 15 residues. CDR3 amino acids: CASSLVDRGSQPQHF. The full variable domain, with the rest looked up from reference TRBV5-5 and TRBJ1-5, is DAGVTQSPTHLIKTRGQQVTLRCSPISGHKSVSWYQQVLGQGPQFIFQYYEKEERGRGNFPDRFSARQFPNYSSELNVNALLLGDSALYLCASSLVDRGSQPQHFGDGTRLSIL.

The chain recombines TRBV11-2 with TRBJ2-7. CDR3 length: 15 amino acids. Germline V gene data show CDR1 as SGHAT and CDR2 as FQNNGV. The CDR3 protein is CASSFLLYSSYEQYF.

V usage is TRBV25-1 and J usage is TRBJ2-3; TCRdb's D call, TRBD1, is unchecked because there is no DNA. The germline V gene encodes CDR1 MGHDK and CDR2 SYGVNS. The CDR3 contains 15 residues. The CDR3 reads CASSSSGGPTDTQYF.

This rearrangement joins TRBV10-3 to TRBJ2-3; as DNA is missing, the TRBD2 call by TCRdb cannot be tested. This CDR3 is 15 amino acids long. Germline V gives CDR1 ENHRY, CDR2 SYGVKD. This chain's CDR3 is CAISLIAGGKDTQYF.

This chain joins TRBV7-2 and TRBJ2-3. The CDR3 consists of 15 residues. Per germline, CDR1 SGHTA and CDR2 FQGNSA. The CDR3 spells CASSLDQVVPDTQYF.

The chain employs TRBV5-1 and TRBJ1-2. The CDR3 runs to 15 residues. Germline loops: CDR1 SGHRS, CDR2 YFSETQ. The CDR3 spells CASSLEGRALVGYTF. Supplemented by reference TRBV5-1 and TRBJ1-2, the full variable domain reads KAGVTQTPRYLIKTRGQQVTLSCSPISGHRSVSWYQQTPGQGLQFLFEYFSETQRNKGNFPGRFSGRQFSNSRSEMNVSTLELGDSALYLCASSLEGRALVGYTFGSGTRLTVV.

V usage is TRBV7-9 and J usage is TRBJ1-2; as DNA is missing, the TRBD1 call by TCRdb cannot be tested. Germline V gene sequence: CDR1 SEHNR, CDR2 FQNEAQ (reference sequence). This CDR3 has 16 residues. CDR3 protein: CASSSTRGQSIYGYTF.

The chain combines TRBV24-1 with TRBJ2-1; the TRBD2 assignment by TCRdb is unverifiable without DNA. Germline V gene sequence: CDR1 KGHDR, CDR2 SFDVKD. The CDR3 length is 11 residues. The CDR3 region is CATRAGPEQFF.

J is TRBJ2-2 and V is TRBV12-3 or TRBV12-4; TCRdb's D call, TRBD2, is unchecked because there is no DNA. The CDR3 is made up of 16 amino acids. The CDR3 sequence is CASSFHTGGSGGELFF.

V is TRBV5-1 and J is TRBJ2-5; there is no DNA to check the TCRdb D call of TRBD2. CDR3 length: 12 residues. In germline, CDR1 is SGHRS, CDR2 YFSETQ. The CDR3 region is CASVSAGETQYF.

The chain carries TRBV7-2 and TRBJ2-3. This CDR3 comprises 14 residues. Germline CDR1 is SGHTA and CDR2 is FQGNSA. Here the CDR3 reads CASSSVGAADTQYF. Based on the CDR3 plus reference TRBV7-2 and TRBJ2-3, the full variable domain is GAGVSQSPSNKVTEKGKDVELRCDPISGHTALYWYRQSLGQGLEFLIYFQGNSAPDKSGLPSDRFSAERTGGSVSTLTIQRTQQEDSAVYLCASSSVGAADTQYFGPGTRLTVL.

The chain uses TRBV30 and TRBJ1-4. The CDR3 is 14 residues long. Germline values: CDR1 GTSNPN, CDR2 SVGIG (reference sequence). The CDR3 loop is CAWADVATNEKLFF.

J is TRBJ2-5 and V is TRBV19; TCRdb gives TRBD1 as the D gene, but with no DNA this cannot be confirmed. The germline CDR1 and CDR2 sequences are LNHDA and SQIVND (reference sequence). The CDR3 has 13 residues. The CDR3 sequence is CASCGQGLETQYF.

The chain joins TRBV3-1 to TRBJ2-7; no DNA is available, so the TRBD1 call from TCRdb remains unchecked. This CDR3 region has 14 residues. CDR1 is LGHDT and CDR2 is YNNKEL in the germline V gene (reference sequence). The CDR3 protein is CASSLRGYAYEQYF.

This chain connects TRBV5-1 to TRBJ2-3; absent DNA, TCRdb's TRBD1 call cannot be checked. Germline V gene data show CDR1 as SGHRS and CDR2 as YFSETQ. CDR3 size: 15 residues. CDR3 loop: CASSSTWGATDTQYF.

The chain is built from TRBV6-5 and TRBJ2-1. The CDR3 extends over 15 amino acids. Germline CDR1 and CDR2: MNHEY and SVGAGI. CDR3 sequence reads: CASSYVFRGTGEQFF.

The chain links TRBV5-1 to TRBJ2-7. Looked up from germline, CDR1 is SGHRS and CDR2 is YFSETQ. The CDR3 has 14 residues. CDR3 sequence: CASSLGNGEHEQYF.

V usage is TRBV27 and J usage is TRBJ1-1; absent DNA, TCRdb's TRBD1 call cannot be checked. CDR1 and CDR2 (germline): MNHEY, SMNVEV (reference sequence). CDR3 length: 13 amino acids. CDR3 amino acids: CASSSTGFEGPFF.

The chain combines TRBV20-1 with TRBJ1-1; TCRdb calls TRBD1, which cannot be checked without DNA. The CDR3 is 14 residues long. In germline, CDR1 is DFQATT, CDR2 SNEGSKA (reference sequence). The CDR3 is CSARREGDGTEAFF.